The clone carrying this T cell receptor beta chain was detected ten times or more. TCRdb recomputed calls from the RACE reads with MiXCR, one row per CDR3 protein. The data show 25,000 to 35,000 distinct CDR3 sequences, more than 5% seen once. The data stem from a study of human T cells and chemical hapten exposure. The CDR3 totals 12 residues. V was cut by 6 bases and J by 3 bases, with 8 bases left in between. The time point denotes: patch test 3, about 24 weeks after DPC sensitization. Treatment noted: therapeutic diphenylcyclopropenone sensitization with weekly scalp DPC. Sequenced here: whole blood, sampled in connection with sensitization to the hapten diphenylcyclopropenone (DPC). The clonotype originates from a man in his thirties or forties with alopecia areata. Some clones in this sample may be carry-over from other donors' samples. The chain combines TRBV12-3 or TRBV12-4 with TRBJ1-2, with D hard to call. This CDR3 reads CASSPGDYGYTF. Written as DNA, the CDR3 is TGTGCCAGCAGCCCCGGTGACTATGGCTACACCTTC.